The source of this T cell receptor beta chain is a study of blood T cell repertoires in COVID-19. As for the study in general: From the United States, Italy and Spain came samples of acute and convalescent COVID-19. The cDNA or gDNA used as material had been derived from T cells, B-cell-depleted T cells, or PBMCs.

Source study methods: The assay estimated nucleated cells by amplifying reference gene primers. Profiled with immunoSEQ multiplex PCR; TCRdb holds only in-frame clones, not every one. The D gene and trimming were derived from the DNA, and the V and J assignments and clone size from that table. Altogether a few hundred thousand clones are present, about 86% being singletons, with the ten largest covering 3.5% to 4.5%. Sequencing used PBMCs or T cells enriched from blood (not recorded which). This TCR came from a woman between 40 and 50 years old with acute COVID-19.

As DNA, the CDR3 is TGCAGTAACAGGGTAAACACTGAAGCTTTCTTT. It encodes CSNRVNTEAFF. V and J are TRBV20-1 and TRBJ1-1; D possibly corresponds to TRBD1 (6 bases). This CDR3 is built from 11 residues. Deletions cut 8 bases from V and 2 bases from J, with 9 bases between. Germline V CDR1 and CDR2: DFQATT, SNEGSKA (reference sequence).